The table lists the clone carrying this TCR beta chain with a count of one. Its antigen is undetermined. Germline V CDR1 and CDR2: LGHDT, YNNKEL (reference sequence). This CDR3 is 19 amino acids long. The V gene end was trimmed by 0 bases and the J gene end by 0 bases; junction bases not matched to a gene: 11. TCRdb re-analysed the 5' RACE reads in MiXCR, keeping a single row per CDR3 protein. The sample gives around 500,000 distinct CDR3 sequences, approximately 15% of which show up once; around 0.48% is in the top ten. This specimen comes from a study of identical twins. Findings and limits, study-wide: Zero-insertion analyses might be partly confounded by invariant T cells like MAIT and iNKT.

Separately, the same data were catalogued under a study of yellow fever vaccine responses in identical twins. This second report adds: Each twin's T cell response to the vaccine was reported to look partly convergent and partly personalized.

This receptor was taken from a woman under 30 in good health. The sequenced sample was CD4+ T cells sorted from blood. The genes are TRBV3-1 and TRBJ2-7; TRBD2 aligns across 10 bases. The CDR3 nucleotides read TGTGCCAGCAGCCAAGAGGGGATAGCGGGAGGCCTTAACTCCTACGAGCAGTACTTC. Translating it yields CASSQEGIAGGLNSYEQYF.